Listed below are T cell receptor beta chains from one sample, sequenced in a study of T cell responses to AZD1222 COVID-19 vaccine. Assay: immunoSEQ multiplex PCR; the TCRdb copy retains only in-frame clones and omits some. This repertoire shows some 100,000 clones, 75% to 90% found once; its top ten account for about 7.1%. Material: peripheral blood, obtained 28 days after the second AZD1222 dose. All receptors come from an adult who received the AZD1222 COVID-19 vaccine. Both conserved end residues are part of each CDR3. Each record gives: J gene, V gene, CDR3 protein.

>TRBJ1-6|TRBV7-2
CASSLADFRDANSPLHF
>TRBJ1-2|TRBV9
CASSPPGGQGVNYGYTF
>TRBJ1-1|TRBV19
CASKWGQEVNTEAFF
>TRBJ1-2|TRBV7-2
CASSLLGDYGYTF
>TRBJ2-2|TRBV11-3
CASIPGQTNTGELFF
>TRBJ2-1|TRBV24-1
CATSDFEKSSYNEQFF
>TRBJ1-6|TRBV6-5
CASSYGDTGANSPLHF
>TRBJ1-2|TRBV5-4
CASSRLTGGVRYGYTF
>TRBJ1-4|TRBV12-3/TRBV12-4
CASSRGSEKLFF
>TRBJ2-7|TRBV6-5
CASSHEGGYSYEQYF
>TRBJ2-7|TRBV14
CASSHRLGGQGKYEQYF
>TRBJ2-4|TRBV6-2/TRBV6-3
CASSWTGHWAKNIQYF
>TRBJ1-2|TRBV6-4
CAGLDRSTAFNYGYTF
>TRBJ2-3|TRBV5-1
CASSSAKWDRTDTQYF
>TRBJ2-1|TRBV7-9
CASSLAEPSGEQFF
>TRBJ2-5|TRBV7-2
CASSLVRQTQYF
>TRBJ1-2|TRBV5-8
CASSPGLGSEGYTF
>TRBJ2-7|TRBV25-1
CASRAGSSYEQYF
>TRBJ2-1|TRBV24-1
CATSDWRNAEKEQFF
>TRBJ2-7|TRBV6-5
CASLFRGSSYEQYF
>TRBJ1-1|TRBV11-3
CASSPNDRGRRWTEAFF
>TRBJ2-3|TRBV27
CASSVGQGSGTQYF
>TRBJ1-6|TRBV7-2
CASSSAEGSPLHF
>TRBJ2-7|TRBV6-2/TRBV6-3
CASSWAGAPYEQYF
>TRBJ2-7|TRBV7-9
CAVQGYDEQYF
>TRBJ1-2|TRBV4-1
CASSWTGKISGYTF
>TRBJ1-1|TRBV7-3
CASSSQGYTEAFF
>TRBJ2-2|TRBV9
CASSETRTGEYTGELFF
>TRBJ2-2|TRBV19
CASSIYRGGIGELFF
>TRBJ1-2|TRBV4-2
CASSLNYGYTF
>TRBJ2-3|TRBV7-3
CASSLGGGRDTQYF
>TRBJ2-2|TRBV11-3
CASSPGGSGTGELFF
>TRBJ2-7|TRBV5-6
CASSFYRVNEQYF
>TRBJ1-2|TRBV3-1/TRBV3-2
CASSQPGTGNYGYTF
>TRBJ2-7|TRBV19
CASSATGWAYEQYF
>TRBJ1-3|TRBV12-3/TRBV12-4
CASSRSSGNTIYF